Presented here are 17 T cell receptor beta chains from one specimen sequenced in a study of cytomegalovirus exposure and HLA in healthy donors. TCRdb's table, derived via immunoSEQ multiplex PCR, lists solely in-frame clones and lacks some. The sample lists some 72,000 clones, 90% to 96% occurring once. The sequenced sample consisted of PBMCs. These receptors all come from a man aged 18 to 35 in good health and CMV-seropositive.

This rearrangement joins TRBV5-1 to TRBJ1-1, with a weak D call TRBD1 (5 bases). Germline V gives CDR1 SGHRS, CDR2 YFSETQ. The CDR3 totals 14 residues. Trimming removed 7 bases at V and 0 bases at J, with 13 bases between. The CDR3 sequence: CASGETAMNTEAFF. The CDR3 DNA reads TGCGCCAGCGGCGAGACAGCGATGAACACTGAAGCTTTCTTT.

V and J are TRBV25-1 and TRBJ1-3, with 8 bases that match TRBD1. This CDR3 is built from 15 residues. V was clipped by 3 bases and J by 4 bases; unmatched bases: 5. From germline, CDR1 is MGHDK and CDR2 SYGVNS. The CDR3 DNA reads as TGTGCCAGCAGTGACCAGGGGGCGGGCGGAAACACCATATATTTT. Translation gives CASSDQGAGGNTIYF.

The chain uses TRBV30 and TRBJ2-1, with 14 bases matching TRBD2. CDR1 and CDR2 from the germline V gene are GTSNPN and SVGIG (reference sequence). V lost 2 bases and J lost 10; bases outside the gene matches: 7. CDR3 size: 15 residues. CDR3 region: CAWSLGLAGVVEQFF. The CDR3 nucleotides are TGTGCCTGGAGTTTGGGACTAGCGGGAGTCGTGGAGCAGTTCTTC. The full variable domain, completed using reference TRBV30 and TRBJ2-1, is SQTIHQWPATLVQPVGSPLSLECTVEGTSNPNLYWYRQAAGRGLQLLFYSVGIGQISSEVPQNLSASRPQDRQFILSSKKLLLSDSGFYLCAWSLGLAGVVEQFFGPGTRLTVL.

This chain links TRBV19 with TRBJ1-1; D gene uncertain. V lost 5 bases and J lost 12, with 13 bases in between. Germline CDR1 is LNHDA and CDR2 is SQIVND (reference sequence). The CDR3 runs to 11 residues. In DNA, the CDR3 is TGTGCCAGTAGTCCGGGGTCCGGAACTTTCTTT. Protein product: CASSPGSGTFF.

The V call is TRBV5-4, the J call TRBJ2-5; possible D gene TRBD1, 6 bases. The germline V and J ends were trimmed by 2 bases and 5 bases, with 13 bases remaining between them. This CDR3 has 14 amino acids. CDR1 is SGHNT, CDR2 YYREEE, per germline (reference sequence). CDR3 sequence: CASSLSQGRETQYF. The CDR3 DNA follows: TGTGCCAGCAGCTTATCACAGGGCAGGGAGACCCAGTACTTC.

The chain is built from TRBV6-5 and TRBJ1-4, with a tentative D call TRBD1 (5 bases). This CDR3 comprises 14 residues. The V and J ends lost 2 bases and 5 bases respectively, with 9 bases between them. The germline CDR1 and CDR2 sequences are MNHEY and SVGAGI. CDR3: CASSYTRVNEKLFF. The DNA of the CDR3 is TGTGCCAGCAGTTACACCAGGGTCAATGAAAAACTGTTTTTT.

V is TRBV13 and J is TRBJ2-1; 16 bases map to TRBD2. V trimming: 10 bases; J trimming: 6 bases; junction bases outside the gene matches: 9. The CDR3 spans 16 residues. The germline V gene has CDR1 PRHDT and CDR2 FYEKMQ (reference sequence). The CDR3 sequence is CAIPGLAGGPGNEQFF. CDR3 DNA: TGTGCCATCCCGGGACTAGCGGGAGGGCCGGGCAATGAGCAGTTCTTC.

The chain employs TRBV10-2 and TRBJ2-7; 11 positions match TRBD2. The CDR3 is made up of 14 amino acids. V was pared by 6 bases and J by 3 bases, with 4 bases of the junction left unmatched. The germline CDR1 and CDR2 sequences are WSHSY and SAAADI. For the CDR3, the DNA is TGCGCCAGCAGGGGACTAGCGGAACACTACGAGCAGTACTTC. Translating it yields CASRGLAEHYEQYF.

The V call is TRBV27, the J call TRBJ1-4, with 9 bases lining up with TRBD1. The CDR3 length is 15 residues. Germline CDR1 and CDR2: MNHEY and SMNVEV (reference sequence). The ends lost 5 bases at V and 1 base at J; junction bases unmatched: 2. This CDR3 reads CASSEDRGTNEKLFF. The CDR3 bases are TGTGCCAGCAGTGAGGACAGGGGAACTAATGAAAAACTGTTTTTT. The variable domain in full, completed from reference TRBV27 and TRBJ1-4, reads EAQVTQNPRYLITVTGKKLTVTCSQNMNHEYMSWYRQDPGLGLRQIYYSMNVEVTDKGDVPEGYKVSRKEKRNFPLILESPSPNQTSLYFCASSEDRGTNEKLFFGSGTQLSVL.

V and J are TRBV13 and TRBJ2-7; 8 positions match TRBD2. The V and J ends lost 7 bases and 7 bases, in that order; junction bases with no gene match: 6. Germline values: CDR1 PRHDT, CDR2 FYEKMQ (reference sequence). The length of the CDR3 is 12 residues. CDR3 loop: CASTGGSVEQYF. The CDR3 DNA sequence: TGTGCCAGCACGGGAGGGAGTGTGGAGCAGTACTTC. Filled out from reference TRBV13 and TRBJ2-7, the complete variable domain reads AAGVIQSPRHLIKEKRETATLKCYPIPRHDTVYWYQQGPGQDPQFLISFYEKMQSDKGSIPDRFSAQQFSDYHSELNMSSLELGDSALYFCASTGGSVEQYFGPGTRLTVT.

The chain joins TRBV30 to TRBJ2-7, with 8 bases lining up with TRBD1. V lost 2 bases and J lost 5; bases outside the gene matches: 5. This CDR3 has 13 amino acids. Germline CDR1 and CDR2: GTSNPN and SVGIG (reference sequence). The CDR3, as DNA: TGTGCCTGGAGTCGACAGGGGTTGCACGAGCAGTACTTC. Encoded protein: CAWSRQGLHEQYF. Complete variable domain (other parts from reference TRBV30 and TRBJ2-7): SQTIHQWPATLVQPVGSPLSLECTVEGTSNPNLYWYRQAAGRGLQLLFYSVGIGQISSEVPQNLSASRPQDRQFILSSKKLLLSDSGFYLCAWSRQGLHEQYFGPGTRLTVT.

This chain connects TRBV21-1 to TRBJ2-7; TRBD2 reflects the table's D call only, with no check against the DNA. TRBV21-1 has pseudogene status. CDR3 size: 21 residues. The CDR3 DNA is TGTGCCAGCAGCACCTCCTCCTCCGGGACTAGCGGGAAAGGTTCGATCAACGAGCAGTACTTC. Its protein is CASSTSSSGTSGKGSINEQYF.

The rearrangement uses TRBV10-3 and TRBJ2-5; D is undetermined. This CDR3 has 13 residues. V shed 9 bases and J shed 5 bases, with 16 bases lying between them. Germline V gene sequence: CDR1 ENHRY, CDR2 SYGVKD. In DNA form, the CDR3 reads TGTGCCATAGGAACTATAGTCGGGGAGACCCAGTACTTC. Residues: CAIGTIVGETQYF.

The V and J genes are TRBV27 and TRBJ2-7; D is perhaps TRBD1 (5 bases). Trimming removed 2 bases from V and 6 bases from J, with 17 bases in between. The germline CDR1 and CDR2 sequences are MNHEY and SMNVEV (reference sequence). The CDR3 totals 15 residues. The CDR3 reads CASSLLLSGIFEQYF. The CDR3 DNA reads TGTGCCAGCAGTTTACTTTTGTCAGGGATATTCGAGCAGTACTTC.

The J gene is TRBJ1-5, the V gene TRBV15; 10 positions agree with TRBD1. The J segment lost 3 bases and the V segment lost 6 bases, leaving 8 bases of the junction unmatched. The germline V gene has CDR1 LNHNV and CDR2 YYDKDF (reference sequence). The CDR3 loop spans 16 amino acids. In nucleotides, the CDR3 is TGTGCCACCAGTACGTGGGACAGGGGTACCAATCAGCCCCAGCATTTT. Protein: CATSTWDRGTNQPQHF.

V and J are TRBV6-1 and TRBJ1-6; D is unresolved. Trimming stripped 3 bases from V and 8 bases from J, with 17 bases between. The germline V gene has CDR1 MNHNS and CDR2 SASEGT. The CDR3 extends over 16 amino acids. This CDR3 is CASSENLRASYSPLHF. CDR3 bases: TGTGCCAGCAGTGAGAACTTGCGGGCCAGCTATTCACCCCTCCACTTT.

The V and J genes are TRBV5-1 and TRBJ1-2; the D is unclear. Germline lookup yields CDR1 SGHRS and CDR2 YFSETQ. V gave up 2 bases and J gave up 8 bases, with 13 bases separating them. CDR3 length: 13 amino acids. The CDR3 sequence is CASSLYAAEGYTF. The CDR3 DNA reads TGCGCCAGCAGCTTATATGCGGCTGAGGGCTACACCTTC.